This is a list of T cell receptor beta chains from one sample in a study of CD8 T cells in Susac syndrome. TCRdb redid the calling of the immunoSEQ multiplex PCR reads with MiXCR, one entry per CDR3 protein. The data contain roughly 100,000 distinct CDR3 sequences, roughly 95% of them singletons. Sample: CD8+ T cells from PBMCs. The receptor set was obtained from a human donor with Susac syndrome. Each CDR3 is given with its conserved first and last residue. The D gene is left open where the match is weak. Expanded clones get a size class; other rows say once, few or many, or leave the size out.

j_call: TRBJ1-1; clone_size: NA; d_call: NA; v_call: TRBV7-9; cdr3_nt: TGTGCCAGCAGCCCCAGCGGCTCGGGGGTCACTGAAGCTTTCTTT; cdr3_aa: CASSPSGSGVTEAFF
j_call: TRBJ2-7; clone_size: NA; d_call: NA; v_call: TRBV12-5; cdr3_nt: TGTGCTAGTGGTCCTTTGACCTACGAGCAGTACTTC; cdr3_aa: CASGPLTYEQYF
j_call: TRBJ1-2; clone_size: NA; d_call: NA; v_call: TRBV4-2; cdr3_nt: TGTGCCAGCAGCCAAGAGGGCCAGGGGAGGGATGGCTACACCTTC; cdr3_aa: CASSQEGQGRDGYTF
j_call: TRBJ2-7; clone_size: once; d_call: NA; v_call: TRBV20-1; cdr3_nt: TGCAGTGCCTCGCGACCCCTTACAGGGTTGGGAGAGCAGTACTTC; cdr3_aa: CSASRPLTGLGEQYF
j_call: TRBJ2-1; clone_size: NA; d_call: NA; v_call: TRBV4-2; cdr3_nt: TGTGCCAGCAGCCAAGACGGGACGGTGGGGCAGTTCTTC; cdr3_aa: CASSQDGTVGQFF
j_call: TRBJ2-3; clone_size: NA; d_call: NA; v_call: TRBV6-1; cdr3_nt: TGTGCCAGCTCCTCGCGGGGTGACGACAGCACAGATACGCAGTATTTT; cdr3_aa: CASSSRGDDSTDTQYF
j_call: TRBJ1-1; clone_size: NA; d_call: NA; v_call: TRBV20-1; cdr3_nt: TGCAGTACGGGTCTCGGCACTGAAGCTTTCTTT; cdr3_aa: CSTGLGTEAFF
j_call: TRBJ2-1; clone_size: NA; d_call: NA; v_call: TRBV11-2; cdr3_nt: TGTGCCAGCAGCTTCGCGGCGGACTACAATGAGCAGTTCTTC; cdr3_aa: CASSFAADYNEQFF
j_call: TRBJ2-3; clone_size: NA; d_call: TRBD1; v_call: TRBV27; cdr3_nt: TGTGCCAGCAGTTCGCCACAGGACAGGGGGTTCACAGATACGCAGTATTTT; cdr3_aa: CASSSPQDRGFTDTQYF
j_call: TRBJ2-1; clone_size: NA; d_call: TRBD2; v_call: TRBV4-3; cdr3_nt: TGCGCCAGCAGCCCCACCGGGGGGGGCAGTGAGCAGTTCTTC; cdr3_aa: CASSPTGGGSEQFF
j_call: TRBJ2-2; clone_size: NA; d_call: NA; v_call: TRBV12-3/TRBV12-4; cdr3_nt: TGTGCCAGCAGTTTGTGGGGACTGAACACCGGGGAGCTGTTTTTT; cdr3_aa: CASSLWGLNTGELFF
j_call: TRBJ2-5; clone_size: NA; d_call: TRBD2; v_call: TRBV5-4; cdr3_nt: TGTGCCAGCAGCCCTACTAGCGCCCAAGAGACCCAGTACTTC; cdr3_aa: CASSPTSAQETQYF
j_call: TRBJ1-2; clone_size: NA; d_call: NA; v_call: TRBV13; cdr3_nt: TGTGCCAGCAGCTTCCTTACTAGGACAGACGATTATGGCTACACCTTC; cdr3_aa: CASSFLTRTDDYGYTF
j_call: TRBJ2-1; clone_size: NA; d_call: NA; v_call: TRBV5-8; cdr3_nt: TGTGCCAGCAGCTTGGAAGGTGTCAATGAGCAGTTCTTC; cdr3_aa: CASSLEGVNEQFF
j_call: TRBJ1-2; clone_size: NA; d_call: NA; v_call: TRBV2; cdr3_nt: TGTGCCAGCAGTGAAGCATACACGAACTATGGCTACACCTTC; cdr3_aa: CASSEAYTNYGYTF
j_call: TRBJ2-3; clone_size: once; d_call: NA; v_call: TRBV3-1; cdr3_nt: TGTGCCAGCAGCCAAGATTCGGCAGATACGCAGTATTTT; cdr3_aa: CASSQDSADTQYF
j_call: TRBJ2-5; clone_size: NA; d_call: NA; v_call: TRBV5-6; cdr3_nt: TGTGCCAGCAGCTTGGGAAGAGGGACCCAGTACTTC; cdr3_aa: CASSLGRGTQYF